A single sample is the source of the 23 T cell receptor beta chains below, sequenced in a study of cytomegalovirus exposure and HLA in healthy donors. The PCR ran on 60 Vbeta and 13 Jbeta primers. TCRdb's table, derived via immunoSEQ multiplex PCR, lists solely in-frame clones and lacks some. Here the sample spans around 180,000 clones, over 65% being singletons. Source material: PBMCs. These receptors were collected from a woman aged 25 to 39 in good health and CMV-seropositive.

This chain links TRBV5-4 with TRBJ2-5; 9 nucleotides agree with TRBD1. The junction had 5 bases not matched to a gene; V was cut back by 4 bases and J by 7 bases. The CDR3 covers 13 residues. The V gene's germline CDR1 is SGHNT and CDR2 YYREEE (reference sequence). DNA of the CDR3: TGTGCCAGCAGCCTACAGGGGGCAGGGACCCAGTACTTC. Translation gives CASSLQGAGTQYF.

The chain combines TRBV19 with TRBJ2-3; TRBD2 aligns across 8 bases. With V trimmed by 7 bases and J by 2 bases, 8 bases remained unmatched. Germline V gene lookup returns CDR1 LNHDA and CDR2 SQIVND (reference sequence). The CDR3 loop spans 15 amino acids. CDR3 coding DNA: TGTGCCAGTAATTCCGGGGGGGGCCTCACAGATACGCAGTATTTT. Amino acids: CASNSGGGLTDTQYF.

This clone appeared a single time. CDR3 nucleotides: TGTGCCAGCAGCTTGGACCCTAGCGGGAGGGCCGGAGAGACCCAGTACTTC. The encoded protein is CASSLDPSGRAGETQYF. The chain links TRBV5-4 to TRBJ2-5; 12 bases match TRBD2. V shed 0 bases and J 4 bases; nucleotides not matched to a gene: 7. Germline CDR1 SGHNT, CDR2 YYREEE (reference sequence). This CDR3 has 17 amino acids.

The CDR3 nucleotides are TGTGCCTGGAGTGTCGGCGTGACAGGGCAAGAGACCCAGTACTTC. Its protein product is CAWSVGVTGQETQYF. The gene calls are TRBV30 and TRBJ2-5; TRBD1 matches at 7 bases. The J segment lost 2 bases and the V segment lost 0 bases, leaving 6 bases of the junction unmatched. CDR3 length equals 15 residues. Germline CDR1 is GTSNPN and CDR2 is SVGIG (reference sequence).

The J gene is TRBJ1-2, the V gene TRBV7-9; 9 positions match TRBD1. With V trimmed by 4 bases and J by 4 bases, 1 base remained unmatched. The CDR3 runs to 13 residues. The germline V gene has CDR1 SEHNR and CDR2 FQNEAQ (reference sequence). The CDR3 DNA reads TGTGCCAGCAGCTCGGACAGGGGCTATGGCTACACCTTC. Its protein product is CASSSDRGYGYTF.

The chain carries TRBV5-1 and TRBJ2-1, with 10 bases identical to TRBD2. Germline V gives CDR1 SGHRS, CDR2 YFSETQ. CDR3 length: 16 amino acids. V lost 4 bases and J lost 4; bases outside the gene matches: 8. In nucleotides, the CDR3 is TGCGCCAGCAGCGCCTTGGGACTAGCGCCATACAATGAGCAGTTCTTC. Translation: CASSALGLAPYNEQFF.

This clone showed up just a few times. The genes are TRBV27 and TRBJ2-7; 9 bases fit TRBD2. J lost 2 bases, V lost 8 bases, and 4 bases had no gene match. Germline V lookup: CDR1 MNHEY, CDR2 SMNVEV (reference sequence). The CDR3 is made up of 13 amino acids. CDR3 coding DNA: TGTGCCAGCCGTAGCGGGAGTGCCTACGAGCAGTACTTC. It translates to CASRSGSAYEQYF.

This clone was recorded a few times. The rearrangement links TRBV2 to TRBJ2-1; no clear D. This CDR3 contains 10 residues. V was trimmed by 8 bases and J by 10 bases, leaving 9 bases between them. Germline V CDR1 and CDR2: SNHLY, FYNNEI. The CDR3 spells CASVLLEQFF. For the CDR3, the DNA is TGTGCCAGCGTACTACTAGAGCAGTTCTTC.

This rearrangement joins TRBV9 to TRBJ1-4; D is ambiguous. Germline CDR1 is SGDLS and CDR2 is YYNGEE. The CDR3 is 12 residues long. With 5 bases removed from V and 2 bases from J, the gap between germline ends came to 4 bases. The CDR3 sequence is CASSRTNEKLFF. In DNA form, the CDR3 reads TGTGCCAGCAGTCGGACTAATGAAAAACTGTTTTTT.

This clone has just one count. CDR3 sequence reads: CASSQELPGYSPEAFF. The CDR3 region has the DNA TGTGCCAGCAGCCAAGAACTTCCAGGGTACTCTCCTGAAGCTTTCTTT. The rearrangement links TRBV4-2 to TRBJ1-1; tentative D call: TRBD1 (5 bases). V was clipped by 0 bases and J by 6 bases, with 17 bases between them. The CDR3 has 16 residues. CDR1 and CDR2 (germline): LGHNA, YNFKEQ.

The chain uses TRBV27 and TRBJ1-5; 7 bases align to TRBD1. The CDR3 totals 17 residues. Germline V gene sequence: CDR1 MNHEY, CDR2 SMNVEV (reference sequence). J gave up 1 base and V 5 bases, and 11 bases lay outside the gene matches. CDR3 protein: CASSARGSDRSNQPQHF. The CDR3 bases are TGTGCCAGCAGTGCTAGGGGATCGGACAGGAGCAATCAGCCCCAGCATTTT.

This chain uses TRBV5-1 with TRBJ2-5; 7 bases agree with TRBD2. The V gene end was trimmed by 6 bases and the J gene end by 4 bases; junction bases not matched to a gene: 6. Germline CDR1 is SGHRS and CDR2 is YFSETQ. This CDR3 is built from 13 residues. As DNA, the CDR3 is TGCGCCAGCAAGGCGGGAGAGGTAGAGACCCAGTACTTC. It translates to CASKAGEVETQYF.

Notes on this clone: Other DNA sequences in the same sample also yield this CDR3. The chain links TRBV5-1 to TRBJ2-7; 8 bases are a match to TRBD1. The CDR3 runs 14 residues. V gave up 0 bases and J gave up 4 bases; unmatched junction bases: 3. Per the germline V gene, CDR1 is SGHRS and CDR2 is YFSETQ. The CDR3 nucleotides are TGCGCCAGCAGCTTGGGTCAGGGGGCTTACGAGCAGTACTTC. It codes for CASSLGQGAYEQYF.

This clone was recorded once. The genes are TRBV7-6 and TRBJ2-2; 9 nucleotides line up with TRBD2. In germline, CDR1 is SGHVS, CDR2 FNYEAQ. V lost 0 bases and J lost 1; bases outside the gene matches: 6. This CDR3 has 18 residues. The CDR3 region is CASSLARVAGVNTGELFF. CDR3 DNA: TGTGCCAGCAGCTTAGCGCGGGTAGCGGGAGTGAACACCGGGGAGCTGTTTTTT.

This CDR3 reads CASSPGFQAASEQFF. The CDR3, as DNA: TGTGCCAGCAGCCCAGGTTTTCAGGCCGCCAGTGAGCAGTTCTTC. V and J are TRBV7-6 and TRBJ2-1; no clear D. There are 15 residues in the CDR3. The ends were cut back, 5 bases at V and 9 bases at J, with 20 bases in the middle. Germline loops: CDR1 SGHVS, CDR2 FNYEAQ. Variable domain in full (rest from reference TRBV7-6 and TRBJ2-1): GAGVSQSPRYKVTKRGQDVALRCDPISGHVSLYWYRQALGQGPEFLTYFNYEAQQDKSGLPNDRFSAERPEGSISTLTIQRTEQRDSAMYRCASSPGFQAASEQFFGPGTRLTVL.

The J gene is TRBJ2-7, the V gene TRBV28; 9 positions match TRBD2. V lost 7 bases to trimming and J lost 1 base; unmatched junction nucleotides: 8. This CDR3 is 15 amino acids long. The germline gives CDR1 MDHEN, CDR2 SYDVKM. In DNA, the CDR3 is TGTGCCAGCATTGTTAGCGGGAGCGATTCCTACGAGCAGTACTTC. This gives the protein CASIVSGSDSYEQYF.

The J gene is TRBJ1-2, the V gene TRBV7-2; a possible D gene is TRBD1 (6 bases). V gave up 3 bases and J gave up 2 bases, with 10 bases separating them. The CDR3 length is 14 residues. Per the germline V gene, CDR1 is SGHTA and CDR2 is FQGNSA. The CDR3 loop is CASSFGDTNYGYTF. CDR3 bases: TGTGCCAGCAGCTTCGGGGACACAAACTATGGCTACACCTTC.

J is TRBJ1-5 and V is TRBV27; weak D call: TRBD1 (6 bases). The CDR3 has 14 residues. V lost 3 bases and J lost 5, with 11 bases in between. Germline values: CDR1 MNHEY, CDR2 SMNVEV (reference sequence). CDR3 protein: CASSFDRSHQPQHF. The CDR3 DNA reads as TGTGCCAGCAGTTTCGACAGGAGTCATCAGCCCCAGCATTTT.

V usage is TRBV9 and J usage is TRBJ2-1; tentatively, D is TRBD2 (6 bases). Trimming shortened V by 0 bases and J by 8 bases, and 18 bases separated the two germline ends. The germline gives CDR1 SGDLS, CDR2 YYNGEE. CDR3 length: 16 amino acids. This CDR3 reads CASSVAGGTLIYEQFF. The CDR3, as DNA: TGTGCCAGCAGCGTAGCAGGCGGGACGTTGATTTATGAGCAGTTCTTC. The full variable domain, in which reference TRBV9 and TRBJ2-1 provide the parts outside the CDR3, is DSGVTQTPKHLITATGQRVTLRCSPRSGDLSVYWYQQSLDQGLQFLIQYYNGEERAKGNILERFSAQQFPDLHSELNLSSLELGDSALYFCASSVAGGTLIYEQFFGPGTRLTVL.

The J gene is TRBJ2-7, the V gene TRBV2; tentative D call: TRBD2 (5 bases). Germline V gene sequence: CDR1 SNHLY, CDR2 FYNNEI. The CDR3 extends over 14 amino acids. The germline V and J ends were trimmed by 4 bases and 3 bases, with 13 bases remaining between them. Here the CDR3 DNA reads TGTGCCAGCAGTGGACGGGAAGCCATCTACGAGCAGTACTTC. Encoded protein: CASSGREAIYEQYF.

The V call is TRBV28, the J call TRBJ2-7; possible D gene TRBD2, 6 bases. The CDR3 has 14 amino acids. Per the germline V gene, CDR1 is MDHEN and CDR2 is SYDVKM. Trimming left V 3 bases short and J 3 bases short, with 12 bases between. The CDR3 reads CASSLEGARYEQYF. CDR3 DNA sequence: TGTGCCAGCAGTTTGGAGGGAGCACGCTACGAGCAGTACTTC.

This clone has a handful of counts. The CDR3 DNA is TGTGCCAGCAGCGTAGCTGTCGCTAGCGCAGAGACCCAGTACTTC. Protein product: CASSVAVASAETQYF. This chain connects TRBV9 to TRBJ2-5; a possible D gene is TRBD2 (6 bases). Germline V gene data show CDR1 as SGDLS and CDR2 as YYNGEE. V lost 0 bases, J lost 4 bases, and 13 bases lay in between. This CDR3 contains 15 residues. Full variable domain (outside the CDR3, taken from reference TRBV9 and TRBJ2-5): DSGVTQTPKHLITATGQRVTLRCSPRSGDLSVYWYQQSLDQGLQFLIQYYNGEERAKGNILERFSAQQFPDLHSELNLSSLELGDSALYFCASSVAVASAETQYFGPGTRLLVL.

The chain couples TRBV4-3 to TRBJ1-4; 7 bases line up with TRBD1. There are 14 residues in the CDR3. The germline V gene has CDR1 LGHNA and CDR2 YSLEER. V lost 6 bases to trimming and J lost 6 bases; unmatched junction nucleotides: 7. Here the CDR3 DNA reads TGCGCCAGCAGTCGACAGGGTAGGGATGAAAAACTGTTTTTT. It yields the protein CASSRQGRDEKLFF.